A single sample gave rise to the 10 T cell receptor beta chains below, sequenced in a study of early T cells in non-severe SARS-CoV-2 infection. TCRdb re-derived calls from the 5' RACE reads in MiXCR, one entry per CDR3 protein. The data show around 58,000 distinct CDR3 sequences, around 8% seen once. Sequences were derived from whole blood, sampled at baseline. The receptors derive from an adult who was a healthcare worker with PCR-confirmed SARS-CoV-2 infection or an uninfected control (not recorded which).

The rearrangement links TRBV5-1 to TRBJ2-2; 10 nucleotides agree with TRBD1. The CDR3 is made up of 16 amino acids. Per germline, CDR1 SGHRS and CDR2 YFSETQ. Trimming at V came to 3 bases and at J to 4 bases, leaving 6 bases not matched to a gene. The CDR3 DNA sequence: TGCGCCAGCAGCTCCCTGACAGGGGGCCTCACCGGGGAGCTGTTTTTT. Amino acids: CASSSLTGGLTGELFF.

The CDR3 is CASSRVAGGNRGEQFF. The CDR3 coding sequence is TGCGCCAGCAGCCGGGTAGCGGGAGGGAATCGGGGTGAGCAGTTCTTC. The gene calls are TRBV4-1 and TRBJ2-1, with TRBD2 matching 11 bases. The germline CDR1 and CDR2 sequences are MGHRA and YSYEKL. V lost 4 bases, J lost 9 bases, and 11 bases stayed unmatched. CDR3 length: 16 residues.

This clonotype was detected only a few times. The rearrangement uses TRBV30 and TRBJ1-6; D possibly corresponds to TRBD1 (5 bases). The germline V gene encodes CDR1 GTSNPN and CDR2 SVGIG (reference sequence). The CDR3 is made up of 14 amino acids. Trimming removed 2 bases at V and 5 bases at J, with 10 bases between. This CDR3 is CAWSPGTHNSPLHF. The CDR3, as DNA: TGTGCCTGGAGTCCGGGGACCCATAATTCACCCCTCCACTTT.

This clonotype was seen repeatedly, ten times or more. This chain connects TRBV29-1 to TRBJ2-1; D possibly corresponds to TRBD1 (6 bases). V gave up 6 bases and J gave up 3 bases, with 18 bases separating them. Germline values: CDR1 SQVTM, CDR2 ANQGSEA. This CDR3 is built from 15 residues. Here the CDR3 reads CSVLTGHRFYNEQFF. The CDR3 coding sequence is TGCAGCGTGCTGACAGGCCATCGGTTCTACAATGAGCAGTTCTTC.

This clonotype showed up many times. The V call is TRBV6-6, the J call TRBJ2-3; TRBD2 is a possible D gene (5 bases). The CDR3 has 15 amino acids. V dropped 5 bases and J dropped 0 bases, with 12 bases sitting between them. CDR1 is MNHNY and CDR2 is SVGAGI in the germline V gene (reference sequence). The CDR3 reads CASSRSGSSTDTQYF. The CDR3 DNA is TGTGCCAGCAGTCGGAGCGGTTCTAGCACAGATACGCAGTATTTT.

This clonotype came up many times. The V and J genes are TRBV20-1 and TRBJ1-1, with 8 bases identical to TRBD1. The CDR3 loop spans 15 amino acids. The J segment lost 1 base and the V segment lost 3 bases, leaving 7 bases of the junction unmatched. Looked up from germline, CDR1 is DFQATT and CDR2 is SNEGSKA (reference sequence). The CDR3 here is CSARNTGTGNTEAFF. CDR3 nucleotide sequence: TGCAGTGCTAGGAACACCGGGACAGGGAACACTGAAGCTTTCTTT.

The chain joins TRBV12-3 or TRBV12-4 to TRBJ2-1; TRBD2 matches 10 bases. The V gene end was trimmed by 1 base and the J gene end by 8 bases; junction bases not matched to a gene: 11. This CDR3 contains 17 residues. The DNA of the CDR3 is TGTGCCAGCAGTTTAGGTGCTAGCGGGAGCCTCCCCCATGAGCAGTTCTTC. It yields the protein CASSLGASGSLPHEQFF.

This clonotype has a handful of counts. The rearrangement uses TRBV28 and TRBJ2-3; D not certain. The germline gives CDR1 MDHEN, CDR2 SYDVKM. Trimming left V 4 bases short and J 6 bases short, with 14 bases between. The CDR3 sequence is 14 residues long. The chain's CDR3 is CASSYRASVDTQYF. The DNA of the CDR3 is TGTGCCAGCAGTTACCGGGCCTCCGTGGATACGCAGTATTTT. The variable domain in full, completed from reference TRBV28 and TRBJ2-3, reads DVKVTQSSRYLVKRTGEKVFLECVQDMDHENMFWYRQDPGLGLRLIYFSYDVKMKEKGDIPEGYSVSREKKERFSLILESASTNQTSMYLCASSYRASVDTQYFGPGTRLTVL.

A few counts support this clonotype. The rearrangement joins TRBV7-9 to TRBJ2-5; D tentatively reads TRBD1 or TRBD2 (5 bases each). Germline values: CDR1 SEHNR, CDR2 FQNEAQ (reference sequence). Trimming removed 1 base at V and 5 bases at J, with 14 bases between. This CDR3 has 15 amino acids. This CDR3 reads CASSLGSGQTETQYF. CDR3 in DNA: TGTGCCAGCAGCTTAGGTTCGGGGCAAACGGAGACCCAGTACTTC.

The CDR3 DNA follows: TGTGCCAGTAGTCCTCGGACAGGGGGCCGGCAAGAGACCCAGTACTTC. The encoded protein is CASSPRTGGRQETQYF. The rearrangement joins TRBV19 to TRBJ2-5; TRBD1 matches 11 bases. Germline V CDR1 and CDR2: LNHDA, SQIVND (reference sequence). CDR3 length equals 16 residues. Trimming at V came to 5 bases and at J to 2 bases, leaving 7 bases not matched to a gene.